Listed below are T cell receptor beta chains from one sample, sequenced in a study of T-cell memory formation after mild COVID-19. TCRdb itself ran the 5' RACE reads through MiXCR, one entry per CDR3 protein. This sample yields around 300,000 distinct CDR3 sequences, of which about an eighth are seen a single time; 22% belongs to the top ten. Sequencing was carried out using PBMCs or a T cell subset sorted from them (not recorded which). These receptor sequences come from a young man who had mild COVID-19 (a few samples of this study predate the infection). Cell type and time point are not known. The CDR3 runs from the conserved cysteine through the conserved F or W. The D gene is left open where the match is weak. Rows give clone size only sometimes, using once, few, many, or a class for an expanded clone.

abundance	v_gene	d_gene	j_gene	CDR3nt	CDR3aa
-	TRBV20-1	-	TRBJ2-5	TGCAGTGCTAGAGAGGCTCAAATGGGAGAGACCCAGTACTTC	CSAREAQMGETQYF
many	TRBV4-1	-	TRBJ2-3	TGCGCCAGCAGCCAAGAGTCCAGCCCTAGCACAGATACGCAGTATTTT	CASSQESSPSTDTQYF
many	TRBV10-3	-	TRBJ2-5	TGTGCCATCACCCGGGACTTACAAGAGACCCAGTACTTC	CAITRDLQETQYF
-	TRBV20-1	-	TRBJ1-2	TGCAGTGCTAGAACCCCGACGGAAGCTAACTATGGCTACACCTTC	CSARTPTEANYGYTF
few	TRBV7-2	-	TRBJ1-1	TGTGCCAGCAGCATTTGGGGGGAATCTACTGAAGCTTTCTTT	CASSIWGESTEAFF
-	TRBV29-1	-	TRBJ2-1	TGCAGCGTTGAAACAGGGCGGCAGTTCTTC	CSVETGRQFF
many	TRBV5-6	TRBD1	TRBJ2-2	TGTGCCAGCAGCATGACGGGACAGATCACCGGGGAGCTGTTTTTT	CASSMTGQITGELFF
many	TRBV12-3/TRBV12-4	-	TRBJ1-2	TGTGCCAGCAGTTTAGGGTCGCCTAGGGGTTGGGGCTACACCTTC	CASSLGSPRGWGYTF
-	TRBV7-6	TRBD1	TRBJ2-2	TGTGCCAGCAGCCACAGGACAGGGAACGGGGTTTGGGAGCTGTTTTTT	CASSHRTGNGVWELFF
many	TRBV5-1	TRBD1	TRBJ2-5	TGCGCCAGCAGCTTCCAGGGGGCCCAAGAGACCCAGTACTTC	CASSFQGAQETQYF
-	TRBV7-6	-	TRBJ1-6	TGTGCCAGCAGCTTGCAGGGCGCGGATAATTCACCCCTACACTTT	CASSLQGADNSPLHF
many	TRBV7-2	TRBD1	TRBJ2-5	TGTGCCAGCAGCACCCGACAGGGGCGGGAGACCCAGTACTTC	CASSTRQGRETQYF
many	TRBV27	-	TRBJ1-1	TGTGCCAGCAGTCCCAATATGCTTGAAGCTTTCTTT	CASSPNMLEAFF
few	TRBV4-1	-	TRBJ1-1	TGCGCCAGCAGCCACGACGACAGAACCAACACTGAAGCTTTCTTT	CASSHDDRTNTEAFF
few	TRBV27	-	TRBJ2-5	TGTGCCAGCAGGGGATCAGGAGGGGGTGGTAAGACCCAGTACTTC	CASRGSGGGGKTQYF
few	TRBV12-3/TRBV12-4	-	TRBJ2-3	TGTGCCAGCAGTTTATCAGGGGGGGTAAGCACAGATACGCAGTATTTT	CASSLSGGVSTDTQYF
many	TRBV12-3/TRBV12-4	-	TRBJ2-2	TGTGCCAGCAGTTTACAGGTGGCCGGGGAGCTGTTTTTT	CASSLQVAGELFF
many	TRBV5-1	-	TRBJ1-1	TGCGCCAGCAGACAGAACACTGAAGCTTTCTTT	CASRQNTEAFF
-	TRBV7-9	-	TRBJ1-6	TGTGCCAGCAGCCCTACGGGGGGGGCGCATTCACCCCTCCACTTT	CASSPTGGAHSPLHF
many	TRBV5-1	-	TRBJ1-2	TGTGCCAGCAGTCCTCAGGGGAACTATGGCTACACCTTC	CASSPQGNYGYTF
many	TRBV5-1	TRBD2	TRBJ2-3	TGCGCCAGCAGCTTGGGACTAGCGTTCACAGATACGCAGTATTTT	CASSLGLAFTDTQYF
-	TRBV3-1	-	TRBJ2-5	TGTGCCAGCAGCCAAGGAATTGGTGTCCGTGAAACCCAGTACTTC	CASSQGIGVRETQYF
few	TRBV18	TRBD2	TRBJ2-3	TGTGCCAGCTCACCGCAGCGGGGGGACACAGATACGCAGTATTTT	CASSPQRGDTDTQYF
many	TRBV4-1	-	TRBJ1-1	TGCGCCAGCAGGGGGTTTCTGAAGGGGACTGAAGCTTTCTTT	CASRGFLKGTEAFF
few	TRBV21-1	-	TRBJ2-2	TGTGCCTGCCCCGGCCAGGGGGCCGATGGGGAGCTGTTTTTT	CACPGQGADGELFF
-	TRBV4-3	-	TRBJ2-3	TGCGCCAGCAGCCAAGACGGCGGGGGCACAGATACGCAGTATTTT	CASSQDGGGTDTQYF
-	TRBV4-1	-	TRBJ1-1	TGCGCCAGCAGCCATTTCAATCCCAGCACTGAAGCTTTCTTT	CASSHFNPSTEAFF
many	TRBV5-1	-	TRBJ2-1	TGCGCCAGCAGCGTGGCGGGCAACAATGAGCAGTTCTTC	CASSVAGNNEQFF
-	TRBV6-5	TRBD2	TRBJ2-3	TGTGCCAGCAGTTACGGGCTAGCGGGGGGTCGCACAGATACGCAGTATTTT	CASSYGLAGGRTDTQYF
few	TRBV12-3/TRBV12-4	-	TRBJ2-5	TGTGCCAGCAGTTTATTCCCCCAGATTCAAGAGACCCAGTACTTC	CASSLFPQIQETQYF